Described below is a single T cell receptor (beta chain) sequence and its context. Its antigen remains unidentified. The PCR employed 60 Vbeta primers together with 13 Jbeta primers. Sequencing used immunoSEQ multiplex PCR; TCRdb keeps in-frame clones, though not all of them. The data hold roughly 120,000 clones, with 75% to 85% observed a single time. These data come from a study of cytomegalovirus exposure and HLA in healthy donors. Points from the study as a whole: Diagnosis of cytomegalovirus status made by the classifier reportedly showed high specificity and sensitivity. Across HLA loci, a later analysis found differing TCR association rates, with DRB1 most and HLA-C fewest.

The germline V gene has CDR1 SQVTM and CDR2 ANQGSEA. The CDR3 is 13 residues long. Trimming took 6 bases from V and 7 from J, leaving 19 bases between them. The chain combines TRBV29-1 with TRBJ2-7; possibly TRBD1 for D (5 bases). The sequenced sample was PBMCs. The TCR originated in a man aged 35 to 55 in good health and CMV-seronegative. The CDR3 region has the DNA TGCAGCGTAGAGACAGATTATCCCGGGGAGCAGTACTTC. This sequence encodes CSVETDYPGEQYF.